This T cell receptor (beta chain) originates from a study of monozygotic twins with inflammatory bowel disease. Broader study findings: Among patients, repertoires may have gained variability from differing immunosuppressive treatments. IBD patients exhibited fewer clonotypes shared with other individuals than healthy twins, particularly with disease activity.

This CDR3 has 15 amino acids. The V gene's germline CDR1 is MNHEY and CDR2 SVGAGI. Following a re-call of the 5' RACE reads, TCRdb has one entry per CDR3 protein and lacks DNA. This repertoire includes around 140,000 distinct CDR3 sequences. Note on this clonotype: As yet, its antigen is unknown.

The chain joins TRBV6-5 to TRBJ2-7; TCRdb gives TRBD1 as the D gene, but with no DNA this cannot be confirmed. Sequenced sample: blood. This receptor was identified in a human donor with ulcerative colitis or Crohn's disease, or a healthy co-twin of an affected twin (not recorded which). The CDR3 is CASSYVKGQRYEQYF.